The 2 T cell receptor beta chains given below trace back to one sample, sequenced in a study of blood T cell repertoires in COVID-19. Sequencing was performed with immunoSEQ multiplex PCR; in TCRdb, only in-frame clones are kept and a portion is missing. The sample yields a few hundred thousand clones, around 84% seen once. The sequenced sample was peripheral blood. These receptors all stem from a man between 60 and 75 years old with acute or convalescent COVID-19.

V is TRBV4-2 and J is TRBJ1-4; 7 bases align to TRBD1. The CDR3 covers 16 residues. Germline CDR1 is LGHNA and CDR2 is YNFKEQ. Unmatched junction bases numbered 7, after V lost 1 base and J lost 5 bases. The CDR3: CASSQGSTGRNEKLFF. The CDR3 bases are TGTGCCAGCAGCCAAGGCTCGACAGGGAGGAATGAAAAACTGTTTTTT.

This clone was observed once. The chain uses TRBV3-1 (or the pseudogene TRBV3-2) and TRBJ2-1, with 16 bases matching TRBD2. The CDR3 length is 17 residues. The junction had 6 bases not matched to a gene; V was cut back by 8 bases and J by 2 bases. The germline V gene has CDR1 LGHDT and CDR2 YNNKEL (reference sequence). CDR3 sequence (DNA): TGTGCCAGCGGTGGGACTAGCGGGGGGGCCGCCTACAATGAGCAGTTCTTC. This gives the protein CASGGTSGGAAYNEQFF.